Here is one T cell receptor (beta chain) with its context. The antigen remains unidentified. These data originate in a study of cytomegalovirus exposure and HLA in healthy donors. Trimming removed 4 bases from V and 0 bases from J, with 16 bases in between. The CDR3 covers 16 residues. Germline V gene data show CDR1 as SGHNT and CDR2 as YYREEE (reference sequence). It was with 60 Vbeta and 13 Jbeta primers that the PCR ran. Libraries were prepared by immunoSEQ multiplex PCR; TCRdb keeps only in-frame clonotypes and omits some of them. Of 120,000 to 150,000 clones listed, roughly 87% are singletons. Points from the study as a whole: It was reported in a later analysis that an Asian-associated ancestry cluster showed fewer N-insertions than the approximately 700-donor mean.

The sequenced material came from PBMCs. The chain couples TRBV5-4 to TRBJ1-1; tentatively, D is TRBD1 (5 bases). The sequence was obtained from a man aged 25 to 40 in good health and CMV-seropositive. CDR3 sequence (DNA): TGTGCCAGCAGCGGGGAAAAGGGACTGCTGAACACTGAAGCTTTCTTT. It specifies CASSGEKGLLNTEAFF.